This T cell receptor beta chain stems from a study of OX40 agonist ivuxolimab in advanced cancers. Study details: The patients received agonistic anti-OX40 (CD134) antibody ivuxolimab.

Repertoires were generated with immunoSEQ multiplex PCR, while TCRdb's copy carries only in-frame clones and drops some. The sample has about 70,000 clones; roughly nine tenths are singletons. In germline, CDR1 is SGHRS, CDR2 YFSETQ. V lost 2 bases to trimming and J lost 4 bases; unmatched junction nucleotides: 28. The CDR3 contains 22 residues. The sample in question was CD4+ or CD8+ T cells sorted from blood, obtained in a trial of the OX40 agonist ivuxolimab. The clonotype comes from an adult with an advanced solid tumor such as melanoma, head and neck, liver or kidney cancer. The genes are TRBV5-1 and TRBJ1-1; 8 nucleotides match TRBD1. CDR3 nucleotides: TGCGCCAGCAGCTTTTACCCCGCACACTATCAGCCAGGGGGCAAGGGTGGCACTGAAGCTTTCTTT. It specifies CASSFYPAHYQPGGKGGTEAFF.